This T cell receptor (beta chain) derives from a study of vaccination and CD4 T cells after COVID-19. About this clonotype itself: Antigen specificity is unknown.

The Oncomine TCR Beta short-read assay generated sequence data from the DNA of cultured CD4+ T cells. TCRdb reprocessed the PCR reads with MiXCR, giving one entry per CDR3 protein. The sample contains roughly 16,000 distinct CDR3 sequences, around a third of which appear only once. Study findings and constraints: Median SARS-CoV-2-reactive clonotype numbers went from around 20 to 38; this increase was not significant.

This sample's treatment: roughly 10-day PBMC culture with coronavirus spike peptide pools or control peptides (ViraFEST assay). Cultures used 2.1 million or so PBMCs per well, around 11 IU/ml IL-2 and about 10 ug/ml peptides. Half the medium was replaced with fresh IL-2 medium on days 3 and 7. The sequencing sample was made of cultured CD4+ T cells from blood. This TCR derives from a human donor with COVID-19.

The CDR3 DNA follows: TGTGCCAGCAGCCCACCGGGACAGCCATGGGATACGCAGTATTTT. It yields the protein CASSPPGQPWDTQYF. The chain employs TRBV6-1 and TRBJ2-3; 7 nucleotides match TRBD1. Germline V lookup: CDR1 MNHNS, CDR2 SASEGT. The CDR3 covers 15 residues. Trimming took 6 bases from V and 6 from J; bases not matched to a gene: 12.